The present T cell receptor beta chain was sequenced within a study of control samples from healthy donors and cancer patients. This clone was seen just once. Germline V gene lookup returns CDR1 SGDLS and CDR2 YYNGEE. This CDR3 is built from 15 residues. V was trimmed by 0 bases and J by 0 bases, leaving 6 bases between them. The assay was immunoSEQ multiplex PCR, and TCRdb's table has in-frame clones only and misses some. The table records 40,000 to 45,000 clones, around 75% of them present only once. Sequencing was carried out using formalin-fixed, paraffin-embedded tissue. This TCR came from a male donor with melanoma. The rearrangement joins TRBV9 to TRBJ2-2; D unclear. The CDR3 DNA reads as TGTGCCAGCAGCGTAGGGGTACCGAACACCGGGGAGCTGTTTTTT. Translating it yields CASSVGVPNTGELFF.